Below are 20 T cell receptor beta chains sequenced from a single sample in a study of blood T cell repertoires in COVID-19. The method was immunoSEQ multiplex PCR; TCRdb's version includes in-frame clones alone and lacks a portion of them. This sample carries over 95,000 clones, about 87% of them seen once, and the ten largest clones take under 6%. Sequencing was carried out using peripheral blood. The receptors come from a woman aged 45-59 years with acute or convalescent COVID-19.

The V gene is TRBV19, the J gene TRBJ2-7; tentatively, D is TRBD1 (5 bases). Trimming pared 8 bases from V and 2 bases from J, leaving 13 bases between. Germline V gene lookup returns CDR1 LNHDA and CDR2 SQIVND (reference sequence). CDR3 length: 13 residues. The CDR3 loop reads CASSPQGPYEQYF. CDR3 nucleotide sequence: TGTGCCAGTTCACCGCAGGGTCCCTACGAGCAGTACTTC.

The gene calls are TRBV24-1 and TRBJ2-1; 10 bases agree with TRBD2. V trimming: 5 bases; J trimming: 8 bases; junction bases outside the gene matches: 8. This CDR3 has 15 amino acids. Germline assignment: CDR1 KGHDR and CDR2 SFDVKD. CDR3 in amino acids: CATSVPSGSSHEQFF. In DNA form, the CDR3 reads TGTGCCACCAGTGTGCCTAGCGGGAGTTCCCATGAGCAGTTCTTC.

This chain connects TRBV27 to TRBJ1-6; D gene ambiguous. This CDR3 is built from 15 residues. The V gene lost 4 bases and the J gene lost 4 bases, with 11 bases spanning the gap. CDR1 and CDR2 (germline): MNHEY, SMNVEV (reference sequence). This CDR3 is CASSSRALYNSPLHF. In DNA form, the CDR3 reads TGTGCCAGCAGTTCGAGGGCTCTATATAATTCACCCCTCCACTTT.

J is TRBJ1-2 and V is TRBV19; possibly TRBD1 for D (5 bases). Germline lookup yields CDR1 LNHDA and CDR2 SQIVND (reference sequence). The CDR3 loop spans 16 amino acids. Between the trimmed V and J ends, which lost 7 bases and 0 bases, there was a span of 18 bases. The CDR3 DNA reads TGTGCCAGTACCCCTTACGTGGGGACTCCTAACTATGGCTACACCTTC. Protein product: CASTPYVGTPNYGYTF.

This clone has just one count. The V call is TRBV5-1, the J call TRBJ2-3; 12 nucleotides align to TRBD2. CDR3 length: 15 amino acids. The junction had 5 bases not matched to a gene; V was cut back by 5 bases and J by 4 bases. Germline V gene lookup returns CDR1 SGHRS and CDR2 YFSETQ. In nucleotides, the CDR3 is TGCGCCAGCAGACCCACTAGCGGGGGGCCAGATACGCAGTATTTT. It translates to CASRPTSGGPDTQYF.

The V gene is TRBV4-1, the J gene TRBJ2-7; 9 bases line up with TRBD1. CDR1 is MGHRA and CDR2 is YSYEKL in the germline V gene. This CDR3 contains 15 residues. V lost 1 base, J lost 5 bases, and 6 bases stayed unmatched. CDR3 sequence: CASSQGDREVDEQYF. For the CDR3, the DNA is TGCGCCAGCAGCCAAGGGGACAGGGAAGTGGACGAGCAGTACTTC.

This chain links TRBV10-3 with TRBJ1-2; 9 bases match TRBD1. Germline V gene sequence: CDR1 ENHRY, CDR2 SYGVKD. After removal of 6 bases from V and 2 bases from J, the junction contained 4 bases not matched to a gene. The CDR3 consists of 14 residues. In nucleotides, the CDR3 is TGTGCCATCAGCCCGGGACAGGGAAACTATGGCTACACCTTC. Translated: CAISPGQGNYGYTF.

This chain uses TRBV30 with TRBJ1-5, with 10 bases matching TRBD1. Germline-derived CDR1 and CDR2 are GTSNPN and SVGIG (reference sequence). The length of the CDR3 is 14 residues. V gave up 5 bases and J gave up 6 bases; unmatched junction bases: 7. CDR3 amino acids: CAWALRTGGQPQHF. The CDR3 bases are TGTGCCTGGGCCCTACGGACAGGGGGTCAGCCCCAGCATTTT.

The V call is TRBV28, the J call TRBJ2-1; D gene uncertain. The V gene lost 8 bases and the J gene lost 4 bases, with 9 bases spanning the gap. CDR3 length: 12 residues. Germline values: CDR1 MDHEN, CDR2 SYDVKM. CDR3 residues: CASGGVYNEQFF. The DNA of the CDR3 is TGTGCCAGCGGCGGAGTTTACAATGAGCAGTTCTTC.

V is TRBV28 and J is TRBJ2-5; D possibly corresponds to TRBD1 (6 bases). The V end lost 9 bases, the J end lost 1 base, and 12 bases lay between the germline ends. This CDR3 is built from 13 residues. The germline gives CDR1 MDHEN, CDR2 SYDVKM. The chain's CDR3 is CASSTGLQETQYF. The CDR3 DNA is TGTGCCAGTAGTACAGGGCTCCAAGAGACCCAGTACTTC.

The V gene is TRBV19, the J gene TRBJ1-2, with D perhaps matching TRBD1 (6 bases). CDR1 is LNHDA and CDR2 is SQIVND in the germline V gene (reference sequence). Trimming stripped 4 bases from V and 6 bases from J, with 15 bases between. CDR3 size: 14 residues. The CDR3, as DNA: TGTGCCAGTAGTACTCCACAGGGTGGAAATGGCTACACCTTC. This codes for CASSTPQGGNGYTF.

V and J are TRBV3-1 (or the pseudogene TRBV3-2) and TRBJ1-1; 7 bases line up with TRBD1. CDR1 LGHDT and CDR2 YNNKEL come from the germline V gene (reference sequence). After removal of 4 bases from V and 11 bases from J, the junction contained 7 bases not matched to a gene. CDR3 length: 12 residues. Here the CDR3 DNA reads TGTGCCAGCAGCCCAGTACAGGGGTGGGCTTTCTTT. It codes for CASSPVQGWAFF.

This chain links TRBV9 with TRBJ1-3, with D unclear. The CDR3 is 15 residues long. V lost 0 bases to trimming and J lost 0 bases, with 7 bases between them. The germline V gene encodes CDR1 SGDLS and CDR2 YYNGEE. CDR3 protein: CASSVGAHSGNTIYF. The DNA for the CDR3 is TGTGCCAGCAGCGTAGGGGCCCACTCTGGAAACACCATATATTTT.

The CDR3 sequence: CATSGAPGGSNYNEQFF. The DNA of the CDR3 is TGTGCCACCAGTGGGGCCCCCGGGGGATCTAACTACAATGAGCAGTTCTTC. The chain is built from TRBV24-1 and TRBJ2-1; tentative D call: TRBD2 (6 bases). Deletions cut 5 bases from V and 3 bases from J, with 19 bases between. Germline values: CDR1 KGHDR, CDR2 SFDVKD. CDR3 length: 17 residues.

The chain joins TRBV11-2 to TRBJ1-1, with 7 bases fitting TRBD1. After removal of 5 bases from V and 4 bases from J, the junction contained 7 bases not matched to a gene. This CDR3 has 14 amino acids. Germline V gives CDR1 SGHAT, CDR2 FQNNGV. CDR3 in amino acids: CASSGTVGSTEAFF. The DNA of the CDR3 is TGTGCCAGCAGCGGGACAGTTGGGAGCACTGAAGCTTTCTTT.

The chain joins TRBV7-3 to TRBJ2-3, with D possibly being TRBD2 (6 bases). CDR3 length equals 13 residues. Trimming stripped 8 bases from V and 6 bases from J, with 15 bases between. The germline V gene has CDR1 SGHTA and CDR2 FQGTGA. CDR3 amino acids: CASGRGVGDTQYF. CDR3 nucleotides: TGTGCCAGCGGGCGCGGGGTTGGGGATACGCAGTATTTT.

The rearrangement links TRBV19 to TRBJ2-1; D remains ambiguous. The CDR3 has 12 amino acids. Germline V lookup: CDR1 LNHDA, CDR2 SQIVND (reference sequence). V was trimmed by 4 bases and J by 4 bases, leaving 5 bases between them. The CDR3 DNA reads TGTGCCAGTAGTACCCTTTACAATGAGCAGTTCTTC. Its protein is CASSTLYNEQFF.

V and J are TRBV30 and TRBJ1-6, with D possibly being TRBD1 (5 bases). Between the trimmed V and J ends, which lost 0 bases and 6 bases, there was a span of 9 bases. This CDR3 has 14 residues. Germline V lookup: CDR1 GTSNPN, CDR2 SVGIG (reference sequence). CDR3 sequence (DNA): TGTGCCTGGAGTGTAACAGGCCGTAATTCACCCCTCCACTTT. Translated, it gives CAWSVTGRNSPLHF. Looking up the rest from reference TRBV30 and TRBJ1-6 gives the full variable domain: SQTIHQWPATLVQPVGSPLSLECTVEGTSNPNLYWYRQAAGRGLQLLFYSVGIGQISSEVPQNLSASRPQDRQFILSSKKLLLSDSGFYLCAWSVTGRNSPLHFGNGTRLTVT.

This clone was seen once. The chain combines TRBV3-1 (or the pseudogene TRBV3-2) with TRBJ2-5, with D possibly being TRBD2 (6 bases). In germline, CDR1 is LGHDT, CDR2 YNNKEL (reference sequence). The CDR3 length is 14 residues. V dropped 0 bases and J dropped 2 bases, with 7 bases sitting between them. Here the CDR3 reads CASSQDGTQETQYF. The DNA of the CDR3 is TGTGCCAGCAGCCAAGATGGGACTCAAGAGACCCAGTACTTC.

This clone was counted between two and nine times. The V and J genes are TRBV19 and TRBJ2-7, with D maybe TRBD2 (6 bases). This CDR3 has 16 amino acids. Germline loops: CDR1 LNHDA, CDR2 SQIVND (reference sequence). The ends were cut back, 0 bases at V and 0 bases at J, with 12 bases in the middle. The CDR3 nucleotides read TGTGCCAGTAGTATAGAGGGGGGATCGAGCTCCTACGAGCAGTACTTC. Amino acids: CASSIEGGSSSYEQYF.